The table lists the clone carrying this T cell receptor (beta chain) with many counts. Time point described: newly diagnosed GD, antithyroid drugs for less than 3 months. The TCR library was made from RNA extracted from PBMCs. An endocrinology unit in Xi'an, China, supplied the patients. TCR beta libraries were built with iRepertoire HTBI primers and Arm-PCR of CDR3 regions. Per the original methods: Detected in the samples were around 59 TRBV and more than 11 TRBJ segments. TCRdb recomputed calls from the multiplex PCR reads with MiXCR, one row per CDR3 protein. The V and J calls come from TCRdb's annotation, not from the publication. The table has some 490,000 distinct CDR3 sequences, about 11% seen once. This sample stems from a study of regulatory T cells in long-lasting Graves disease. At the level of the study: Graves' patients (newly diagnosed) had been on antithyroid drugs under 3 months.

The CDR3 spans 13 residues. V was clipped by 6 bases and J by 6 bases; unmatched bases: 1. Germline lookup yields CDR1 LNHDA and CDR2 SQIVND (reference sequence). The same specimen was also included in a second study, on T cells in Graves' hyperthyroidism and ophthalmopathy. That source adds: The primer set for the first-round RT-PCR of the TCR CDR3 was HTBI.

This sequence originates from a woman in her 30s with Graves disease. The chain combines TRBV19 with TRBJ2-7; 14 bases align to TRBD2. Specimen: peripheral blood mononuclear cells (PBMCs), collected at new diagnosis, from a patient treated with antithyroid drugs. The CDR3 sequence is CASRGLAGAEQYF. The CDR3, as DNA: TGTGCCAGTAGGGGACTAGCGGGAGCCGAGCAGTACTTC.